This TCR beta chain is from a study of CD8 T cells in ankylosing spondylitis. TCRdb re-called the 5' RACE reads through MiXCR, storing one row per CDR3 protein. The sample records a few hundred thousand distinct CDR3 sequences, 15% to 20% being singletons. CDR1 and CDR2 from the germline V gene are SGHTA and FQGNSA. This CDR3 has 16 amino acids. The junction had 3 bases not matched to a gene; V was cut back by 1 base and J by 4 bases. The specimen sequenced was blood, either unsorted or a sorted T cell fraction (not recorded which). This chain connects TRBV7-2 to TRBJ2-2, with 10 positions matching TRBD1. This sequence originates from a male donor with ankylosing spondylitis or in good health (not recorded which). CDR3 protein: CASSLDRQGATGELFF. The CDR3 DNA reads as TGTGCCAGCAGCTTAGATAGACAGGGGGCCACCGGGGAGCTGTTTTTT.